This entry is about one T cell receptor beta chain. Its target is unknown. This specimen comes from a study of CD8 T cells in ankylosing spondylitis. Points from the study as a whole: One TCR beta motif, made up of eight highly homologous variants, appeared characteristic of ankylosing spondylitis blood.

TCRdb processed the 5' RACE reads anew with MiXCR; each CDR3 protein has one entry. The sample lists approximately 550,000 distinct CDR3 sequences; roughly an eighth were seen once. V was clipped by 7 bases and J by 3 bases, with 12 bases between them. CDR3 length: 13 amino acids. What was sequenced was blood, either unsorted or a sorted T cell fraction (not recorded which). The V gene is TRBV12-3 or TRBV12-4, the J gene TRBJ2-5; no reliable D call. The sequence was collected from a male donor with ankylosing spondylitis. The CDR3 is CASTRNDKETQYF. DNA for the CDR3: TGTGCCAGCACTAGGAACGATAAAGAGACCCAGTACTTC.